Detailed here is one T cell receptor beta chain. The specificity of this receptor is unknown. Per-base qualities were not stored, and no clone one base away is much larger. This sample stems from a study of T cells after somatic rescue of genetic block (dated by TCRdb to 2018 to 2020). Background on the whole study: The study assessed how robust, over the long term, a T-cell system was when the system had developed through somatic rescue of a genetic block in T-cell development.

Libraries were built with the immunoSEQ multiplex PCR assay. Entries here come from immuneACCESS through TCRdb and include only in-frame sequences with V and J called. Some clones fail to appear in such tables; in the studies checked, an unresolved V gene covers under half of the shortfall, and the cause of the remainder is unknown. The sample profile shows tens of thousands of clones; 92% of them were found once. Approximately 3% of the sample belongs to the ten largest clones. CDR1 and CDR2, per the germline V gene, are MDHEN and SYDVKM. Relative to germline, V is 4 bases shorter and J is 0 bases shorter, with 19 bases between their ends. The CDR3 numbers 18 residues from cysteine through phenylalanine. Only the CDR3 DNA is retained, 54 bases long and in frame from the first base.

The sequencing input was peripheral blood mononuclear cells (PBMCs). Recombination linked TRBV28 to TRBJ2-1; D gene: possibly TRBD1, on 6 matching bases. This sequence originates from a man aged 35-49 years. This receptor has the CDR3 CASSYNRPDRSSYNEQFF. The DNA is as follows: TGTGCCAGCAGTTACAACCGACCAGACAGGAGCTCCTACAATGAGCAGTTCTTC.